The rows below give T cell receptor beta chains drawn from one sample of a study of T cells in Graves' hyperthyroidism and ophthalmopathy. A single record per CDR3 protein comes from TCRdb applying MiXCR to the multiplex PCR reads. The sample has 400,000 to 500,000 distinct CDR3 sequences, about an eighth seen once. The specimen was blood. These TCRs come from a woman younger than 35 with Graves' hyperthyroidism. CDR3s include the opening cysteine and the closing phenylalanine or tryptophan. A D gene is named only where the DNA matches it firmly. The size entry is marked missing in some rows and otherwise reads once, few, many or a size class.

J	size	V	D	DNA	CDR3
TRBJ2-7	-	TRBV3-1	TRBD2	TGTGCCAGCAGCGTCGGCACTAGCGGGGACGAGCAGTACTTC	CASSVGTSGDEQYF
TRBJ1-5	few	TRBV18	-	TGTGCCAGCTCACCATCAGCCATTGAGCCCCAGCATTTT	CASSPSAIEPQHF
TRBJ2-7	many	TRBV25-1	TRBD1	TGTGCCAGCGCCGGGACAGGGCGCTACGAGCAGTACTTC	CASAGTGRYEQYF
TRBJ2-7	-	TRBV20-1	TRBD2	TGCAGTGCTCGGACTAGCGGTAAATCCTACGAGCAGTACTTC	CSARTSGKSYEQYF
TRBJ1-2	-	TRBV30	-	TGTGCCTGGAGTGTATTGAACAGAAACTATGGCTACACCTTC	CAWSVLNRNYGYTF
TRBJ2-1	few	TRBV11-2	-	TGTACCAGCAGCTTAACGACGACCAACCCTGGGAGGCGGCCCTACAATGAGCAGTTCTTC	CTSSLTTTNPGRRPYNEQFF
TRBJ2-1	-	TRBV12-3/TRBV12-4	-	TGTGCCACCAGTGGGGGGGGGGCACGCGATAGCTACAATGAGCAGTTCTTC	CATSGGGARDSYNEQFF
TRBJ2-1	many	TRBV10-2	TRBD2	TGCGCCAGCAGTGTTGGGGTGGGGACTAGCGGGAGGTCTCCCTCCTACAATGAGCAGTTCTTC	CASSVGVGTSGRSPSYNEQFF
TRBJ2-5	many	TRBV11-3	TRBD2	TGTGCCAGCAGCTTAGATTACGGGACTAGCGGAGAGACCCAGTACTTC	CASSLDYGTSGETQYF
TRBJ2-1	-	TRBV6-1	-	TGTGCCAGCGGGCAAGGGACACCTTACAATGAGCAGTTCTTC	CASGQGTPYNEQFF
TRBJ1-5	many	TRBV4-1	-	TGCGCCAGCAGCCCTTCCCCGGCCCAGCCCCAGCATTTT	CASSPSPAQPQHF
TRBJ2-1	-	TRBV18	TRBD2	TGTGCCGGCTCACCACGGGGACTAGAGGGCAATGAGCAGTTCTTC	CAGSPRGLEGNEQFF
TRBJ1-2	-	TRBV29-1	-	TGCAGCGTTGAATTGGACTATGGCTACACCTTC	CSVELDYGYTF
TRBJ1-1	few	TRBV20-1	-	TGCAGTGCTAGAAAACAGGGCAACACTGAAGCTTTCTTT	CSARKQGNTEAFF
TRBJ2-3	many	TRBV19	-	TGTGCCAGTAGGCGGGACTCCCGTGGTGGGAGGGATACGCAGTATTTT	CASRRDSRGGRDTQYF
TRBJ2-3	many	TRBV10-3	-	TGTGCCATCACAAGGGCAGAGAGCACAGATACGCAGTATTTT	CAITRAESTDTQYF
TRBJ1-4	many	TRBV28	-	TGTGCCAGCAGTTTTTCCCACCGGGTCGGGAATGAAAAACTGTTTTTT	CASSFSHRVGNEKLFF
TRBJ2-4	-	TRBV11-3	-	TGTGCCAGCAGCCCCCAATCAGGGGACGGTGTCAAAAGCATTCAGTACTTC	CASSPQSGDGVKSIQYF
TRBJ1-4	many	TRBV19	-	TGTGCCAGTACCAAGTGGGTAAATAATGAAAAACTGTTTTTT	CASTKWVNNEKLFF
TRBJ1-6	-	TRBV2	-	TGTGCCGGAACCGGGACCCAAAATTCACCCCTCCACTTT	CAGTGTQNSPLHF
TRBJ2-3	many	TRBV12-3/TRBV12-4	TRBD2	TGTGCCAGCAGCTTGCGTAGCGGGAGACATACGCAGTATTTT	CASSLRSGRHTQYF
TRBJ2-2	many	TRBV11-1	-	TGTGCCAGCAGCTTCTCAGGGGACACCGGGGAGCTGTTTTTT	CASSFSGDTGELFF
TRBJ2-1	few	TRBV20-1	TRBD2	TGCAGTGCTGGGCTAGCGGGAGTCAATGAGCAGTTCTTC	CSAGLAGVNEQFF
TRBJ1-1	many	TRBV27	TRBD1	TGTGCCAGCAGCTTAAAGGGACAGGGGATCACTGAAGCTTTCTTT	CASSLKGQGITEAFF
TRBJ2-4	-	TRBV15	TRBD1	TGTGCCACCAGCAGAGTACCCGGACAGGGTAGGGTCAAAAACATTCAGTACTTC	CATSRVPGQGRVKNIQYF
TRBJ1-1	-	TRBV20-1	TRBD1	TGCAGTGCTCCCCTGGACAGGGAGGCTGAAGCTTTCTTT	CSAPLDREAEAFF
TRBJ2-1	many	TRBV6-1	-	TGTGCCAGCAGAAGGTCTAGCGACTTAACCAATGAGCAGTTCTTC	CASRRSSDLTNEQFF
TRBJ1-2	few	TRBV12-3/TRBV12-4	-	TGTGCCATCCTGGGCAACGCTAACTATGGCTACACCTTC	CAILGNANYGYTF
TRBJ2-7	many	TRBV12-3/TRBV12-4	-	TGTGCCAGCAGTTTATCGGTGGAGCAGTACTTC	CASSLSVEQYF
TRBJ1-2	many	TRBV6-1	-	TGTGCCAGCAGTGAACTTGACGGACCCTATGGCTACACCTTC	CASSELDGPYGYTF
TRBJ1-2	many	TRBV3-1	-	TGTGCCAGCAGCCAAGGGGTGGTTTCCTACGGCTACACCTTC	CASSQGVVSYGYTF
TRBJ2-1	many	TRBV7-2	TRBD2	TGTGCCAGCAGCTTAGTCGCGGGAGCTTACAATGAGCAGTTCTTC	CASSLVAGAYNEQFF
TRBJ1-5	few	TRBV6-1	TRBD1	TGTGCCAGCAGATCCTTGACAGGGGAGAGTCAGCCCCAGCATTTT	CASRSLTGESQPQHF
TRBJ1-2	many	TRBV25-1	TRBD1	TGTGCCAGCAGTTTATCCGGGACAGGGGTCGGCTACACCTTC	CASSLSGTGVGYTF